This T cell receptor (beta chain) stems from a study of blood T cell repertoires in COVID-19. On the study more broadly: Material from acute and convalescent COVID-19 was sourced from the United States, Italy and Spain. PBMCs, B-cell-depleted T cells, or T cells provided the cDNA or gDNA that made up the material.

Trimming cost V 3 bases and J 0 bases, with 8 bases left between them. Germline V lookup: CDR1 LGHDT, CDR2 YNNKEL (reference sequence). The CDR3 sequence is 14 residues long. Per the original methods: Reference gene primer amplification gave estimated nucleated cell counts. The method was immunoSEQ multiplex PCR; TCRdb's version includes in-frame clones alone and lacks a portion of them. The DNA gave D and trimming, while V, J and clone size come from that table. The data contain roughly 130,000 clones, roughly 80% of them singletons. The sequencing sample was made of peripheral blood. V is TRBV3-1 (or the pseudogene TRBV3-2) and J is TRBJ1-2, with D hard to call. This clonotype was obtained from a woman aged 50 to 60 with acute or convalescent COVID-19. This chain's CDR3 is CASSQRATNYGYTF. CDR3 DNA: TGTGCCAGCAGCCAGCGGGCGACTAACTATGGCTACACCTTC.